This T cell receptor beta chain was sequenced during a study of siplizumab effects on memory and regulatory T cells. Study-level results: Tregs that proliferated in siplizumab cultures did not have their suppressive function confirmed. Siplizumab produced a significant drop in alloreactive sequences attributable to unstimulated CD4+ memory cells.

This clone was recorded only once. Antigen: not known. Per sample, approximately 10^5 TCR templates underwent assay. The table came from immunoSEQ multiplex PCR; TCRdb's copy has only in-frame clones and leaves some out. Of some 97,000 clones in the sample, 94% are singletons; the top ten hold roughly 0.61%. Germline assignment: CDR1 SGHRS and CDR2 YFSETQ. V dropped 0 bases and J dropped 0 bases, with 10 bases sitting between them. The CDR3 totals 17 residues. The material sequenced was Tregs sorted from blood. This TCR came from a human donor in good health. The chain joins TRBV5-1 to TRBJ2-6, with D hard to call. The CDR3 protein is CASSLAFGDSGANVLTF. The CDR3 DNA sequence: TGCGCCAGCAGCTTGGCCTTTGGGGACTCTGGGGCCAACGTCCTGACTTTC.